This T cell receptor (beta chain) originates from a study of T cells after yellow fever vaccination. Each CDR3 protein is one row after TCRdb ran MiXCR on the 5' RACE reads. The table shows some 350,000 distinct CDR3 sequences, with 3% to 4.5% occurring only once. This clonotype was detected only a few times. The antigen is not known. Notes on the study in general: Clonotype sharing between CD4 and CD8 compartments was small.

The sequences come from PBMCs, collected 5 days after the yellow fever booster vaccination. The clonotype comes from a man in his late teens or twenties who received the YFV17D yellow fever vaccine.

The CDR3 reads CASSLATTGEDTQYF. CDR3 DNA: TGTGCCAGCAGCTTAGCTACGACAGGGGAAGATACGCAGTATTTT. The V gene is TRBV7-9, the J gene TRBJ2-3, with TRBD1 matching over 8 bases. The CDR3 has 15 residues. Per germline, CDR1 SEHNR and CDR2 FQNEAQ (reference sequence). V lost 0 bases to trimming and J lost 5 bases; unmatched junction nucleotides: 4. Full variable domain (rest looked up from reference TRBV7-9 and TRBJ2-3): DTGVSQNPRHKITKRGQNVTFRCDPISEHNRLYWYRQTLGQGPEFLTYFQNEAQLEKSRLLSDRFSAERPKGSFSTLEIQRTEQGDSAMYLCASSLATTGEDTQYFGPGTRLTVL.